A selection of T cell receptor beta chains follows, all from one sample in a study of blood T cell repertoires in COVID-19. Data came from immunoSEQ multiplex PCR; TCRdb stores just in-frame clones and leaves some out. The data show over 150,000 clones, almost 85% seen once. Sequencing was carried out using peripheral blood. Receptor source: a man aged 18-30 years with active or convalescent COVID-19. Both conserved end residues are part of each CDR3. Each record gives: clone size, V gene, J gene, D gene, CDR3 DNA, CDR3 protein. The D gene is left open where the match is weak. Where a row states a size, it is once, few, many or the class of an expanded clone; other rows omit it.

clone size: .; V gene: TRBV3-1/TRBV3-2; J gene: TRBJ1-5; D gene: .; CDR3 DNA: TGTGCCAGCAGCCAAGTAATTAATCAGCCCCAGCATTTT; CDR3 protein: CASSQVINQPQHF
clone size: .; V gene: TRBV15; J gene: TRBJ2-2; D gene: TRBD1; CDR3 DNA: TGTGCCACCAGCAACCCACCGGACAGGGCTACCGGGGAGCTGTTTTTT; CDR3 protein: CATSNPPDRATGELFF
clone size: .; V gene: TRBV6-4; J gene: TRBJ1-1; D gene: TRBD1; CDR3 DNA: TGTGCCAGCAGTGTTCTGGACAGGGTGGTGTCTGAAGCTTTCTTT; CDR3 protein: CASSVLDRVVSEAFF
clone size: .; V gene: TRBV19; J gene: TRBJ1-2; D gene: .; CDR3 DNA: TGTGCCACCCGTGGACGGCGTTCAGGGGTTGACGATGGCTACACCTTC; CDR3 protein: CATRGRRSGVDDGYTF
clone size: .; V gene: TRBV9; J gene: TRBJ2-7; D gene: TRBD1; CDR3 DNA: TGTGCCAGCAGCTCCGGGACAGGGGTCTACGAGCAGTACTTC; CDR3 protein: CASSSGTGVYEQYF
clone size: .; V gene: TRBV5-1; J gene: TRBJ1-2; D gene: .; CDR3 DNA: TGCGCCAGCAGCTTGGGGACAAACTATGGCTACACCTTC; CDR3 protein: CASSLGTNYGYTF
clone size: .; V gene: TRBV14; J gene: TRBJ2-1; D gene: .; CDR3 DNA: TGTGCCAGCAGCCACCCACAGCGGTCAAATAGGAATGAGCAGTTCTTC; CDR3 protein: CASSHPQRSNRNEQFF
clone size: .; V gene: TRBV11-2; J gene: TRBJ2-7; D gene: TRBD2; CDR3 DNA: TGTGCCAGCAGGGATCCGGGACTAGCATCCTACGAGCAGTACTTC; CDR3 protein: CASRDPGLASYEQYF
clone size: .; V gene: TRBV7-2; J gene: TRBJ1-5; D gene: .; CDR3 DNA: TGTGCCAGCAGCTTAGAACGGGGGGCTCAGCCCCAGCATTTT; CDR3 protein: CASSLERGAQPQHF
clone size: .; V gene: TRBV30; J gene: TRBJ2-1; D gene: TRBD2; CDR3 DNA: TGTGCCTGGAGTGATGGGACTAGCGGCTACAATGAGCAGTTCTTC; CDR3 protein: CAWSDGTSGYNEQFF
clone size: .; V gene: TRBV7-9; J gene: TRBJ2-6; D gene: TRBD1; CDR3 DNA: TGTGCCAGCAGCTCAAACAGGGGACCCAGCTCTGGGGCCAACGTCCTGACTTTC; CDR3 protein: CASSSNRGPSSGANVLTF
clone size: .; V gene: TRBV9; J gene: TRBJ1-6; D gene: TRBD1; CDR3 DNA: TGTGCCAGCAGCGTAGAGGGACAGTATAATTCACCCCTCCACTTT; CDR3 protein: CASSVEGQYNSPLHF
clone size: .; V gene: TRBV28; J gene: TRBJ2-1; D gene: .; CDR3 DNA: TGTGCCAGCTTCAAGAGAGGTAGGAATGAGCAGTTCTTC; CDR3 protein: CASFKRGRNEQFF
clone size: .; V gene: TRBV6-5; J gene: TRBJ1-5; D gene: .; CDR3 DNA: TGTGCCAGCAAGACAGCAAATCAGCCCCAGCATTTT; CDR3 protein: CASKTANQPQHF
clone size: few; V gene: TRBV4-2; J gene: TRBJ1-3; D gene: TRBD1; CDR3 DNA: TGTGCCAGCAGCGCTGGACAGGAGCATTCTGGAAACACCATATATTTT; CDR3 protein: CASSAGQEHSGNTIYF
clone size: .; V gene: TRBV15; J gene: TRBJ1-2; D gene: TRBD1; CDR3 DNA: TGTGCCACCAGCAGCTGGACAGGGAGGTCTGGCTACACCTTC; CDR3 protein: CATSSWTGRSGYTF
clone size: few; V gene: TRBV6-5; J gene: TRBJ1-1; D gene: .; CDR3 DNA: TGTGCCAGCACGCCAGGGGTCGAAAGCACTGAAGCTTTCTTT; CDR3 protein: CASTPGVESTEAFF
clone size: .; V gene: TRBV24-1; J gene: TRBJ2-3; D gene: .; CDR3 DNA: TGTGCCACCCACGACAGCAGGGCTGGAGGCACAGATACGCAGTATTTT; CDR3 protein: CATHDSRAGGTDTQYF
clone size: .; V gene: TRBV4-3; J gene: TRBJ2-1; D gene: TRBD2; CDR3 DNA: TGCGCCAGCAGCTGGACTAGCGGGGCCTACAATGAGCAGTTCTTC; CDR3 protein: CASSWTSGAYNEQFF
clone size: .; V gene: TRBV4-1; J gene: TRBJ2-1; D gene: .; CDR3 DNA: TGCGCCAGCAGCCAAGAGTCAGGCAGCTTCAATGAGCAGTTCTTC; CDR3 protein: CASSQESGSFNEQFF
clone size: .; V gene: TRBV19; J gene: TRBJ2-2; D gene: .; CDR3 DNA: TGTGCCAGCGGTGGAGTAAGAGCTAGGGGCGGTCGCACCGGGGAGCTGTTTTTT; CDR3 protein: CASGGVRARGGRTGELFF